What follows are 8 T cell receptor beta chains derived from one specimen sequenced in a study of blood T cell repertoires in COVID-19. Assay: immunoSEQ multiplex PCR; the TCRdb copy retains only in-frame clones and omits some. The data show 120,000 or so clones, about three quarters seen once. Sample: peripheral blood. These receptors all come from a woman in her sixties or seventies with acute or convalescent COVID-19.

This clone was recorded many times. The chain joins TRBV5-1 to TRBJ1-6; 8 bases fit TRBD1. The CDR3 length is 14 residues. V lost 5 bases, J lost 7 bases, and 5 bases stayed unmatched. Per germline, CDR1 SGHRS and CDR2 YFSETQ. For the CDR3, the DNA is TGCGCCAGCAGTAATGGACAGGGCAATTCACCCCTCCACTTT. The encoded protein is CASSNGQGNSPLHF.

The chain combines TRBV6-4 with TRBJ2-2; the D gene is possibly TRBD2 (6 bases). CDR1 is MRHNA and CDR2 is SNTAGT in the germline V gene. The CDR3 contains 15 residues. The ends were cut back, 4 bases at V and 4 bases at J, with 13 bases in the middle. The CDR3 DNA sequence: TGTGCCAGCAGTGCCGGAGGGCTGGGCACCGGGGAGCTGTTTTTT. Residues: CASSAGGLGTGELFF.

The chain has TRBV30 and TRBJ1-6; possible D gene TRBD1, 6 bases. Trimming took off 0 bases at V and 0 bases at J, with 12 bases between the two ends. The germline CDR1 and CDR2 sequences are GTSNPN and SVGIG (reference sequence). CDR3 size: 17 residues. The CDR3 DNA reads as TGTGCCTGGAGTGTACTGGGGGCGAGCTCCTATAATTCACCCCTCCACTTT. Its protein product is CAWSVLGASSYNSPLHF.

The chain combines TRBV7-2 with TRBJ1-5, with a tentative D call TRBD1 (6 bases). With 5 bases removed from V and 7 bases from J, the gap between germline ends came to 15 bases. Germline-derived CDR1 and CDR2 are SGHTA and FQGNSA. CDR3 length: 14 amino acids. The CDR3 DNA sequence: TGTGCCAGCAGCACAGACAGGTTTGGCCAGCCCCAGCATTTT. This translates into CASSTDRFGQPQHF.

The gene calls are TRBV6-6 and TRBJ2-7, with D hard to call. Per the germline V gene, CDR1 is MNHNY and CDR2 is SVGAGI (reference sequence). There are 16 residues in the CDR3. Between the trimmed V and J ends, which lost 0 bases and 7 bases, there was a span of 19 bases. The CDR3 sequence is CASSYSRPPWVGEQYF. CDR3 nucleotide sequence: TGTGCCAGCAGTTACTCGAGACCTCCTTGGGTCGGGGAGCAGTACTTC.

The chain links TRBV9 to TRBJ2-3, with 7 bases aligning to TRBD2. V trimming: 6 bases; J trimming: 2 bases; junction bases outside the gene matches: 9. Germline CDR1 is SGDLS and CDR2 is YYNGEE. The CDR3 covers 15 residues. CDR3 amino acids: CASTPTSADTDTQYF. Here the CDR3 DNA reads TGTGCCAGCACCCCTACTAGCGCGGACACAGATACGCAGTATTTT.

V usage is TRBV28 and J usage is TRBJ1-2, with TRBD1 matching over 9 bases. V was clipped by 7 bases and J by 8 bases; unmatched bases: 8. The CDR3 is 13 residues long. Germline V CDR1 and CDR2: MDHEN, SYDVKM. The CDR3 loop reads CASTINRGLGYTF. CDR3 DNA: TGTGCCAGCACCATCAACAGGGGGCTAGGCTACACCTTC.

The V and J genes are TRBV29-1 and TRBJ1-2; tentatively, D is TRBD1 (6 bases). Trimming stripped 6 bases from V and 4 bases from J, with 24 bases between. Per the germline V gene, CDR1 is SQVTM and CDR2 is ANQGSEA. CDR3 length: 16 amino acids. The CDR3 sequence is CSVESIRDIFGYGYTF. For the CDR3, the DNA is TGCAGCGTGGAAAGCATCCGGGACATTTTTGGCTATGGCTACACCTTC.